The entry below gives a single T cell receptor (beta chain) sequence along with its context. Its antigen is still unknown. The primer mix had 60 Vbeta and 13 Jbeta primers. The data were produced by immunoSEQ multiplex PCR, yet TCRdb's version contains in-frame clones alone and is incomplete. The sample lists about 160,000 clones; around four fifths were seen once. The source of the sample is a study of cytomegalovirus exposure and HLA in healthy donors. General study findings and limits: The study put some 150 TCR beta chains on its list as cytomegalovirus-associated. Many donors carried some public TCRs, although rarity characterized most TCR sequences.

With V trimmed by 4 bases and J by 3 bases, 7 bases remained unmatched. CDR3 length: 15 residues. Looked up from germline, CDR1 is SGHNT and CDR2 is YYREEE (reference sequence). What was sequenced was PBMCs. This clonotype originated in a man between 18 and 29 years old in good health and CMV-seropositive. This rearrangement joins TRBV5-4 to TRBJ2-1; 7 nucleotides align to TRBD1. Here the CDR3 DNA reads TGTGCCAGCAGCCCACAGGGACAGCGCTACAATGAGCAGTTCTTC. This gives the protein CASSPQGQRYNEQFF.